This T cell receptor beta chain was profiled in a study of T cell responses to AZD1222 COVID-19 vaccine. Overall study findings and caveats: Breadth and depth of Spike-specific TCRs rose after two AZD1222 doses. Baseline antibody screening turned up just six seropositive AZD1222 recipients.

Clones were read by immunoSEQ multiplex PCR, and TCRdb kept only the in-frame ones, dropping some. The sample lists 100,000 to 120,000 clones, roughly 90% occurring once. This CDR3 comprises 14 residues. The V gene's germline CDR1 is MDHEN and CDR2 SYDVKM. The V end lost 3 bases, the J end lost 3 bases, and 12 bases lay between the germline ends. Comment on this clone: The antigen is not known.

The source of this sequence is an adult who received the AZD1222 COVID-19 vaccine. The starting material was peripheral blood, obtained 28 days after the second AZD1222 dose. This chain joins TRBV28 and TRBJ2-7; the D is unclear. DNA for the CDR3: TGTGCCAGCAGTTTTCCCTCGAGAAGCTACGAGCAGTACTTC. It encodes CASSFPSRSYEQYF. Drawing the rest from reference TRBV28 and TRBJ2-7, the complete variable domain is DVKVTQSSRYLVKRTGEKVFLECVQDMDHENMFWYRQDPGLGLRLIYFSYDVKMKEKGDIPEGYSVSREKKERFSLILESASTNQTSMYLCASSFPSRSYEQYFGPGTRLTVT.